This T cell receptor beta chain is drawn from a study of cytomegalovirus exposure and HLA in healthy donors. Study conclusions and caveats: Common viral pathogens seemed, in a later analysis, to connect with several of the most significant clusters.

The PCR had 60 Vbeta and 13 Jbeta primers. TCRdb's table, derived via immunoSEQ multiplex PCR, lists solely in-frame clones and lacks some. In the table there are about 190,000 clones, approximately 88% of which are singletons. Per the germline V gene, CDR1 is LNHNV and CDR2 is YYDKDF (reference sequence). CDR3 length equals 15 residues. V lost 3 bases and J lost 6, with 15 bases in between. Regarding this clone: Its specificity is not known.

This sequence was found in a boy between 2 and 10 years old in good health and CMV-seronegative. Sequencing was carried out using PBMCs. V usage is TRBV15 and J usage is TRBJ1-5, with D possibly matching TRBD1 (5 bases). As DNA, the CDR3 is TGTGCCACCAGCAGGGTCGGGGGATCGGGTCAGCCCCAGCATTTT. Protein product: CATSRVGGSGQPQHF.